The T cell receptor (beta chain) under discussion was sequenced for a study of cytomegalovirus exposure and HLA in healthy donors. PCR was performed using 60 Vbeta and 13 Jbeta primers. Repertoires were generated with immunoSEQ multiplex PCR, while TCRdb's copy carries only in-frame clones and drops some. In the table there are 150,000 or so clones, 84% of which are singletons. Study findings and constraints: Among the sequence variants, a highly shared cluster was likely an artifact of sequencing.

For this clone: Antigen unknown.

Between the trimmed V and J ends, which lost 5 bases and 5 bases, there was a span of 19 bases. The length of the CDR3 is 16 residues. Germline V CDR1 and CDR2: SGHKS, YYEKEE (reference sequence). This sequence joins TRBV5-5 and TRBJ1-4; maybe TRBD1 (6 bases). This TCR came from a boy younger than 10 in good health and CMV-seronegative. Sequences were obtained from PBMCs. The CDR3 nucleotides read TGTGCCAGCAGTCAGGAAACCGACAGGTTAAATGAAAAACTGTTTTTT. Protein sequence: CASSQETDRLNEKLFF.